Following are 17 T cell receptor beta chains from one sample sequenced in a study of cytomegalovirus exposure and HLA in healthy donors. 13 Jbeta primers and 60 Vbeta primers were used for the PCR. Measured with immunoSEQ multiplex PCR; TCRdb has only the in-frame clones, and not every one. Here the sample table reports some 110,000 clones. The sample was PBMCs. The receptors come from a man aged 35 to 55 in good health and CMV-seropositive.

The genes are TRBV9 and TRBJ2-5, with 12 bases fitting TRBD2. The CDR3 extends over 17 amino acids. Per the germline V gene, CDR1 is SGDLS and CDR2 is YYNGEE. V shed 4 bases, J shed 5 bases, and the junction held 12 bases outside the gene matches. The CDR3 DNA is TGTGCCAGCAGCCCACGAGATCGTACTAGCGGGAGGGAGACCCAGTACTTC. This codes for CASSPRDRTSGRETQYF. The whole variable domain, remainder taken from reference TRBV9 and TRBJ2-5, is DSGVTQTPKHLITATGQRVTLRCSPRSGDLSVYWYQQSLDQGLQFLIQYYNGEERAKGNILERFSAQQFPDLHSELNLSSLELGDSALYFCASSPRDRTSGRETQYFGPGTRLLVL.

The CDR3 DNA follows: TGCGCCAGCAGCTTGGAACCGGGAGCCGGGGAGCTGTTTTTT. Residues: CASSLEPGAGELFF. The chain joins TRBV5-1 to TRBJ2-2, with a tentative D call TRBD2 (6 bases). Trimming took off 0 bases at V and 6 bases at J, with 9 bases between the two ends. The CDR3 is 14 residues long. Germline V gene lookup returns CDR1 SGHRS and CDR2 YFSETQ.

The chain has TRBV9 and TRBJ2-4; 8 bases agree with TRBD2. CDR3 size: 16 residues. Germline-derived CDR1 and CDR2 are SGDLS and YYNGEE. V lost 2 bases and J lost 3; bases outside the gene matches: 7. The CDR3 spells CASSVDERENKNIQYF. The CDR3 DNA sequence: TGTGCCAGCAGCGTTGATGAGCGGGAGAACAAAAACATTCAGTACTTC.

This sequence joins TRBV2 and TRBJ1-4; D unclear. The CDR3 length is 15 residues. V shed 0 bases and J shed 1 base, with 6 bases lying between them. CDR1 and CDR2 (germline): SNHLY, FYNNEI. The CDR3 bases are TGTGCCAGCAGTGAAGCGCGGCAAACTAATGAAAAACTGTTTTTT. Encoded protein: CASSEARQTNEKLFF.

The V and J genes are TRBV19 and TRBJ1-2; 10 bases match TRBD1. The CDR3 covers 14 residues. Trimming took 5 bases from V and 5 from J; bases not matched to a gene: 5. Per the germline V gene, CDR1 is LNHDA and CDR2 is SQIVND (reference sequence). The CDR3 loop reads CASSPGTGDYGYTF. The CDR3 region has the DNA TGTGCCAGTAGTCCCGGGACAGGGGATTATGGCTACACCTTC. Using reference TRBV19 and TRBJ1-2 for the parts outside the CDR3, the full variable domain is DGGITQSPKYLFRKEGQNVTLSCEQNLNHDAMYWYRQDPGQGLRLIYYSQIVNDFQKGDIAEGYSVSREKKESFPLTVTSAQKNPTAFYLCASSPGTGDYGYTFGSGTRLTVV.

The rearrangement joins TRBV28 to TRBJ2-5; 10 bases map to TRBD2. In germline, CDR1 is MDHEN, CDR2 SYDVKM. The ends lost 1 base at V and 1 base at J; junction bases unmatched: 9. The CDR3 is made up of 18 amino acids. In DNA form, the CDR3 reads TGTGCCAGCAGTTTATTCCCACCGACTAGCGGGTTCCAAGAGACCCAGTACTTC. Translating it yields CASSLFPPTSGFQETQYF.

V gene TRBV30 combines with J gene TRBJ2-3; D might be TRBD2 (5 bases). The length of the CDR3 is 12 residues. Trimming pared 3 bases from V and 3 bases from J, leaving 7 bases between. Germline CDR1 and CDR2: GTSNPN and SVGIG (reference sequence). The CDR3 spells CAWRRVTDTQYF. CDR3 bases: TGTGCCTGGAGGAGGGTAACAGATACGCAGTATTTT. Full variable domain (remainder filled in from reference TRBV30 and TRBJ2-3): SQTIHQWPATLVQPVGSPLSLECTVEGTSNPNLYWYRQAAGRGLQLLFYSVGIGQISSEVPQNLSASRPQDRQFILSSKKLLLSDSGFYLCAWRRVTDTQYFGPGTRLTVL.

The CDR3 DNA is TGTGCCAGCAGTGAAACAGGGATCAGCACTGAAGCTTTCTTT. This codes for CASSETGISTEAFF. The chain couples TRBV2 to TRBJ1-1, with D perhaps TRBD1 (6 bases). There are 14 residues in the CDR3. Trimming took off 2 bases at V and 4 bases at J, with 11 bases between the two ends. The germline V gene has CDR1 SNHLY and CDR2 FYNNEI.

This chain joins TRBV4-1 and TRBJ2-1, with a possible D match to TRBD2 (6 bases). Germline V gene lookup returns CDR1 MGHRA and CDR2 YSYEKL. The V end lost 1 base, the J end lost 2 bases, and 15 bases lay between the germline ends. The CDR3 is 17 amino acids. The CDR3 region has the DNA TGCGCCAGCAGCCAAGGTGGTAGCGGCTCTGCCTACAATGAGCAGTTCTTC. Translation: CASSQGGSGSAYNEQFF.

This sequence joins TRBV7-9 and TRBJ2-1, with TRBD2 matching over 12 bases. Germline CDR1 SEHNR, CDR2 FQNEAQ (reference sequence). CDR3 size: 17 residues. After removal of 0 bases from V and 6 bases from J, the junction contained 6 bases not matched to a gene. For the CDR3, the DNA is TGTGCCAGCAGCTTAGCGCCTAGCGGGAGGGCCGGCAATGAGCAGTTCTTC. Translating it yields CASSLAPSGRAGNEQFF. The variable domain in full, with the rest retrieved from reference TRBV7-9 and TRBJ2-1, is DTGVSQNPRHKITKRGQNVTFRCDPISEHNRLYWYRQTLGQGPEFLTYFQNEAQLEKSRLLSDRFSAERPKGSFSTLEIQRTEQGDSAMYLCASSLAPSGRAGNEQFFGPGTRLTVL.

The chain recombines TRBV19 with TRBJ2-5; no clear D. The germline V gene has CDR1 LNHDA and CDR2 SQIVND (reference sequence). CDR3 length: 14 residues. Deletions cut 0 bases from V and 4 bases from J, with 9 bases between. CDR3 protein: CASSIDHSRETQYF. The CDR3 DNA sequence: TGTGCCAGTAGTATAGATCACTCGAGAGAGACCCAGTACTTC.

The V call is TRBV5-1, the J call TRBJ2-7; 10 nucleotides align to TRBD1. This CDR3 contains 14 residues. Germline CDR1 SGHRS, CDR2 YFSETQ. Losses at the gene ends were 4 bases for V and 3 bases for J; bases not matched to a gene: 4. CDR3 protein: CASSVTGGGYEQYF. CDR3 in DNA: TGCGCCAGCAGCGTGACAGGGGGCGGCTACGAGCAGTACTTC.

The CDR3 DNA reads as TGTGCCAGCAGCTTGAGTCGGGGGGACGGCTATGGCTACACCTTC. This encodes CASSLSRGDGYGYTF. The rearrangement uses TRBV5-4 and TRBJ1-2; maybe TRBD1 (5 bases). The CDR3 runs to 15 residues. Trimming shortened V by 1 base and J by 4 bases, and 14 bases separated the two germline ends. CDR1 and CDR2 (germline): SGHNT, YYREEE (reference sequence).

The CDR3 DNA reads TGCGCCAGCAGCGGACCACAGGGGGTTGAAGAGACCCAGTACTTC. This encodes CASSGPQGVEETQYF. V is TRBV5-1 and J is TRBJ2-5; 8 positions match TRBD1. This CDR3 has 15 residues. The V segment lost 4 bases and the J segment 3 bases; nucleotides outside the gene matches: 8. The V gene's germline CDR1 is SGHRS and CDR2 YFSETQ.

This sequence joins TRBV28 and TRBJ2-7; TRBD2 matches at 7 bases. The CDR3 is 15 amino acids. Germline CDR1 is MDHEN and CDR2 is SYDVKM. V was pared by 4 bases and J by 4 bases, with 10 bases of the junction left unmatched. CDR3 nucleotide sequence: TGTGCCAGCAGTTCGGGGGGAGCGGCTTTGTACGAGCAGTACTTC. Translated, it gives CASSSGGAALYEQYF.

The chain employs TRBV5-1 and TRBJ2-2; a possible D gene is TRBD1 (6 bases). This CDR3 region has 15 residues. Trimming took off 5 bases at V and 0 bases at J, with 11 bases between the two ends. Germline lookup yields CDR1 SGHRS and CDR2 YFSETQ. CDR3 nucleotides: TGCGCCAGCAGGGGGGCAATCTCGAACACCGGGGAGCTGTTTTTT. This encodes CASRGAISNTGELFF.

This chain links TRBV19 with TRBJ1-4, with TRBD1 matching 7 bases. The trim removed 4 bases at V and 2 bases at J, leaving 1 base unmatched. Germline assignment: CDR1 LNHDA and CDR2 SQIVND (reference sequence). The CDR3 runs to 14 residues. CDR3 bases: TGTGCCAGTAGTAACAGGGGTACTAATGAAAAACTGTTTTTT. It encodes CASSNRGTNEKLFF. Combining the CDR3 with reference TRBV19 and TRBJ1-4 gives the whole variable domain DGGITQSPKYLFRKEGQNVTLSCEQNLNHDAMYWYRQDPGQGLRLIYYSQIVNDFQKGDIAEGYSVSREKKESFPLTVTSAQKNPTAFYLCASSNRGTNEKLFFGSGTQLSVL.